A selection of T cell receptor beta chains follows, all from one sample in a study of blood T cells in healthy people across ages. TCRdb analysed the 5' RACE reads with MiXCR anew, one entry per CDR3 protein. The data show 1.8 million or so distinct CDR3 sequences, about two fifths seen once. The sample was blood. The source is a human donor in good health. The CDR3 runs from the conserved cysteine through the conserved F or W. The order of the fields is clone size, J gene, D gene, V gene, CDR3 protein, CDR3 DNA. A D gene is named only where the DNA matches it firmly. The listing skips clone size in some rows; elsewhere it reads once, few, many or a size class.

size: .; J: TRBJ2-5; D: .; V: TRBV6-5; CDR3: CASSSGPRGFPQYF; DNA: TGTGCCAGCAGTTCCGGGCCTCGGGGGTTTCCCCAGTACTTC
size: .; J: TRBJ1-2; D: TRBD1; V: TRBV12-3/TRBV12-4; CDR3: CASSPDRVAAAYGYTF; DNA: TGTGCCAGCAGTCCGGACAGGGTTGCGGCGGCCTATGGCTACACCTTC
size: .; J: TRBJ2-5; D: TRBD1; V: TRBV20-1; CDR3: CSARDQTGAIQETQYF; DNA: TGCAGTGCTAGAGATCAGACAGGGGCAATCCAAGAGACCCAGTACTTC
size: few; J: TRBJ2-7; D: .; V: TRBV5-5; CDR3: CASSPYSRVTYEQYF; DNA: TGTGCCAGCAGCCCTTACTCCAGGGTTACCTACGAGCAGTACTTC
size: few; J: TRBJ2-7; D: .; V: TRBV6-5; CDR3: CASSPSLGGLSYEQYF; DNA: TGTGCCAGCAGCCCCAGTCTCGGGGGCCTCTCCTACGAGCAGTACTTC
size: .; J: TRBJ1-5; D: .; V: TRBV6-5; CDR3: CASSYSLYQPQHF; DNA: TGTGCCAGCAGTTACTCGTTGTATCAGCCCCAGCATTTT
size: few; J: TRBJ2-7; D: .; V: TRBV30; CDR3: CAWSVLGKEQYF; DNA: TGTGCCTGGAGTGTACTGGGGAAGGAGCAGTACTTC
size: .; J: TRBJ2-7; D: TRBD1; V: TRBV5-1; CDR3: CASSSSGTGVEQYF; DNA: TGCGCCAGCAGCTCCTCCGGGACAGGGGTCGAGCAGTACTTC
size: many; J: TRBJ2-7; D: .; V: TRBV10-3; CDR3: CAIWGGGHGTYEQYF; DNA: TGTGCCATCTGGGGAGGCGGACACGGGACCTACGAGCAGTACTTC
size: few; J: TRBJ1-6; D: .; V: TRBV10-3; CDR3: CATRAGTTTSPLHF; DNA: TGTGCCACTAGGGCCGGGACTACGACTTCACCCCTCCACTTT
size: .; J: TRBJ1-1; D: .; V: TRBV12-3/TRBV12-4; CDR3: CASSFLDGLNTEAFF; DNA: TGTGCCAGCAGTTTCCTGGACGGACTGAACACTGAAGCTTTCTTT
size: few; J: TRBJ2-1; D: TRBD1; V: TRBV10-3; CDR3: CAISDPDGTARYDEQFF; DNA: TGTGCCATCAGTGATCCAGACGGGACAGCACGTTACGATGAGCAGTTCTTC
size: .; J: TRBJ2-3; D: .; V: TRBV11-2; CDR3: CASSLVGASNTQYF; DNA: TGTGCCAGCAGCTTAGTTGGTGCTAGTAATACGCAGTATTTT
size: few; J: TRBJ2-7; D: TRBD2; V: TRBV7-2; CDR3: CASSLVGTSGYEQYF; DNA: TGTGCCAGCAGCTTAGTCGGGACTAGCGGCTACGAGCAGTACTTC
size: once; J: TRBJ2-3; D: TRBD1; V: TRBV24-1; CDR3: CATSDFGPGTVKTDTQYF; DNA: TGTGCCACCAGTGATTTTGGCCCCGGGACAGTCAAAACAGATACGCAGTATTTT
size: few; J: TRBJ2-5; D: .; V: TRBV5-1; CDR3: CASSLGRDSQETQYF; DNA: TGCGCCAGCAGCTTGGGCCGGGACTCCCAAGAGACCCAGTACTTC
size: .; J: TRBJ1-2; D: .; V: TRBV2; CDR3: CASSDGRGLSGYTF; DNA: TGTGCCAGCAGTGACGGGCGAGGGCTTAGTGGCTACACCTTC
size: .; J: TRBJ1-2; D: .; V: TRBV20-1; CDR3: CSARAAAGENYGYTF; DNA: TGCAGTGCTAGAGCGGCGGCAGGAGAAAACTATGGCTACACCTTC